These 26 T cell receptor beta chains were all obtained from the same sample, sequenced in a study of CXCR3-negative and CXCR3-positive naive CD8 T cells (dated by TCRdb to between 2018 and 2020). For sequencing, a NextSeq 550 was employed. The Human TCR Profiling Kit (MiLaboratory) was used to make UMI-labeled 5' RACE TRB cDNA libraries. Following reprocessing of the reads by TCRdb, the data hold one row per CDR3 protein sequence and no DNA is available. This sample's records show some 130,000 distinct CDR3 sequences. The leading ten clones occupy nearly 0.5% of the sample. Sequenced sample: naive CXCR3- CD8+ T cells from blood. Sample cell subset or site, as interpreted from the label and publication: CD45RO-CCR7+CD27+CD95- naive CD8+ T cells lacking CXCR3 (TNR3-). Every receptor here comes from a human donor in good health. Some clones in this sample may be carry-over from other donors' samples.

The rearrangement uses TRBV15 and TRBJ2-1; checking the TCRdb D call of TRBD1 is not possible without DNA. Germline V gene data show CDR1 as LNHNV and CDR2 as YYDKDF (reference sequence). The CDR3 runs 15 residues. CDR3 sequence: CATSSIYGQGYEQFF.

The CDR3 protein is CASSNFINYEQYF. This chain uses TRBV21-1 with TRBJ2-7. TRBV21-1 is classified as a pseudogene. CDR3 size: 13 residues.

CDR3 amino acids: CASTPSGSSLYNEQFF. V usage is TRBV27 and J usage is TRBJ2-1; without DNA, the TCRdb call of TRBD2 cannot be checked. The CDR3 is 16 residues long. Germline CDR1 reads MNHEY; CDR2 reads SMNVEV (reference sequence).

The chain joins TRBV11-2 to TRBJ2-5; TCRdb lists TRBD2, though no DNA is available to test this call. The CDR3 extends over 18 amino acids. Germline assignment: CDR1 SGHAT and CDR2 FQNNGV. CDR3 residues: CASSLVLDGRVFQETQYF.

The rearrangement uses TRBV7-6 and TRBJ1-2. The CDR3 sequence is 15 residues long. The germline CDR1 and CDR2 sequences are SGHVS and FNYEAQ. CDR3 sequence reads: CASSLEPSKGYGYTF.

CDR3 in amino acids: CASTLGYRGWVEQFF. The V and J genes are TRBV12-3 or TRBV12-4 and TRBJ2-1; TCRdb picks TRBD1, but there is no DNA to check that call. The CDR3 extends over 15 amino acids.

CDR3 loop: CASSTRVAGGPPDTQYF. The chain couples TRBV28 to TRBJ2-3; the TCRdb call, TRBD2, lacks DNA for checking. CDR1 MDHEN and CDR2 SYDVKM come from the germline V gene. This CDR3 spans 17 amino acids.

The chain has TRBV29-1 and TRBJ2-7; as DNA is missing, the TRBD2 call by TCRdb cannot be tested. Germline loops: CDR1 SQVTM, CDR2 ANQGSEA. The CDR3 loop spans 13 amino acids. CDR3 amino acids: CSVVPKGHYEQYF.

V and J are TRBV4-2 and TRBJ1-1. Per the germline V gene, CDR1 is LGHNA and CDR2 is YNFKEQ. The CDR3 sequence is 12 residues long. CDR3 protein: CASSQESSEAFF.

The chain recombines TRBV7-8 with TRBJ2-1; TCRdb gives TRBD1 as the D gene, but with no DNA this cannot be confirmed. The CDR3 has 16 residues. CDR1 is SGHVS and CDR2 is FQNEAQ in the germline V gene. The CDR3 is CASSLVGGGSDNEQFF.

The genes are TRBV28 and TRBJ1-6; TCRdb returns TRBD1, unconfirmable since there is no DNA. The CDR3 has 14 residues. Per the germline V gene, CDR1 is MDHEN and CDR2 is SYDVKM. CDR3 sequence reads: CASREDRENSPLHF.

The chain recombines TRBV20-1 with TRBJ2-7; there is no DNA to check the TCRdb D call of TRBD2. This CDR3 region has 18 residues. Looked up from germline, CDR1 is DFQATT and CDR2 is SNEGSKA (reference sequence). CDR3 amino acids: CSAKEGTGRTSGKYEQYF.

The gene calls are TRBV7-3 and TRBJ2-1; TCRdb gives TRBD2 as the D gene, but with no DNA this cannot be confirmed. The germline V gene has CDR1 SGHTA and CDR2 FQGTGA. The CDR3 has 14 residues. CDR3 protein: CASSSSGGASEQFF.

This sequence joins TRBV27 and TRBJ2-1; no DNA is available, so the TRBD2 call from TCRdb remains unchecked. Germline assignment: CDR1 MNHEY and CDR2 SMNVEV (reference sequence). This CDR3 contains 15 residues. The CDR3: CASNRGPAGENEQFF.

This chain uses TRBV6-5 with TRBJ1-2; TCRdb lists TRBD1, though no DNA is available to test this call. Germline V gene data show CDR1 as MNHEY and CDR2 as SVGAGI. This CDR3 spans 13 amino acids. This CDR3 is CASSYSPGVGYTF.

The genes are TRBV5-1 and TRBJ1-1; as DNA is missing, the TRBD1 call by TCRdb cannot be tested. The CDR3 sequence is 13 residues long. Germline V gene lookup returns CDR1 SGHRS and CDR2 YFSETQ. The CDR3 loop reads CASRATGGPEAFF.

The chain uses TRBV21-1 and TRBJ2-2; with no DNA, the TCRdb D assignment of TRBD2 cannot be verified. TRBV21-1 is a pseudogene segment. CDR3 length: 17 amino acids. This CDR3 reads CASSKGPAGGYTGELFF.

The chain couples TRBV15 to TRBJ2-7; TCRdb's D gene call, TRBD1, goes unchecked for lack of DNA. CDR1 is LNHNV and CDR2 is YYDKDF in the germline V gene (reference sequence). The CDR3 runs to 15 residues. The CDR3 loop reads CATSKRTGGFYEQYF.

The chain recombines TRBV5-1 with TRBJ2-1; the TRBD2 assignment by TCRdb is unverifiable without DNA. Germline V lookup: CDR1 SGHRS, CDR2 YFSETQ. The CDR3 covers 19 residues. This CDR3 reads CASSLEVRTSRSSYNEQFF.

The CDR3 sequence is CSVVAGGEKLFF. The chain joins TRBV29-1 to TRBJ1-4; TCRdb's assignment of TRBD1 cannot be checked, as there is no DNA. CDR1 and CDR2 (germline): SQVTM, ANQGSEA. The CDR3 loop spans 12 amino acids.

The V gene is TRBV7-6, the J gene TRBJ2-1; the D gene TCRdb calls, TRBD1, cannot be checked with no DNA. The CDR3 totals 18 residues. Germline CDR1 reads SGHVS; CDR2 reads FNYEAQ. This CDR3 reads CASSLVTGQGIAWNEQFF.

The chain carries TRBV5-1 and TRBJ2-1; there is no DNA to check the TCRdb D call of TRBD2. This CDR3 has 16 amino acids. Germline V gene lookup returns CDR1 SGHRS and CDR2 YFSETQ. CDR3 protein: CASSLYAGTLTDEQFF.

V is TRBV3-1 and J is TRBJ2-7; the D gene TCRdb calls, TRBD2, cannot be checked with no DNA. The CDR3 contains 14 residues. From germline, CDR1 is LGHDT and CDR2 YNNKEL (reference sequence). The CDR3 loop is CASSTNSGGYEQYF.

This chain connects TRBV21-1 to TRBJ2-5. TRBV21-1 is recorded as a pseudogene. This CDR3 comprises 14 residues. The CDR3 spells CASSGQNYQETQYF.

The chain couples TRBV29-1 to TRBJ2-7; the D call of TRBD1 rests on TCRdb alone, since no DNA is present to check it. The length of the CDR3 is 14 residues. CDR1 is SQVTM and CDR2 is ANQGSEA in the germline V gene. CDR3 loop: CSVEGRAGGNEQYF.

CDR3 loop: CSAEDRVGPKSTEAFF. The rearrangement joins TRBV20-1 to TRBJ1-1; TCRdb outputs TRBD1, but without DNA this stays unchecked. CDR3 size: 16 residues. The germline V gene has CDR1 DFQATT and CDR2 SNEGSKA (reference sequence).